A selection of T cell receptor beta chains follows, all from one sample in a study of post-analysis software for immune sequencing data. TCRdb redid the calling of the PCR reads with MiXCR, one entry per CDR3 protein. The data show 750,000 to 950,000 distinct CDR3 sequences, under 60% seen once. The sample was blood. These receptor sequences come from a girl aged 10 to 17 with multiple sclerosis. Each CDR3 is given with its conserved first and last residue. D genes are given only for firm matches. Clone sizes are given selectively: once, few, many, or a class where the clone is expanded.

v_call	clone_size	d_call	j_call	cdr3_nt	cdr3_aa
TRBV20-1	.	TRBD2	TRBJ2-3	TGCAGTGCTGGGACTAGCGGGAGATCAGATACGCAGTATTTT	CSAGTSGRSDTQYF
TRBV10-3	.	TRBD2	TRBJ2-5	TGTGCCATCAGTACTACCCCGACTAGCGGGAGGGCCGGTGAGCAGTACTTC	CAISTTPTSGRAGEQYF
TRBV29-1	few	.	TRBJ2-7	TGCAGCGTTGGGGGACACGGGAGCCACGAGCAGTACTTC	CSVGGHGSHEQYF
TRBV20-1	few	.	TRBJ1-5	TGCAGTGCTCGTCCGCCAATCTCCAATCAGCCCCAGCATTTT	CSARPPISNQPQHF
TRBV5-1	many	.	TRBJ2-5	TGCGCCAGCAGCTTGGTCTGGGACCAAGAGACCCAGTACTTC	CASSLVWDQETQYF
TRBV6-1	.	TRBD2	TRBJ2-1	TGTGCCAGCAGTCCTCGGACTAGCGGGTTTCATTACAATGAGCAGTTCTTC	CASSPRTSGFHYNEQFF
TRBV3-1	few	TRBD1	TRBJ1-2	TGTGCCAGCAGGGCGGGACAGGGCTATGGCTACACCTTC	CASRAGQGYGYTF
TRBV29-1	few	TRBD2	TRBJ2-1	TGCAGCGTTGCCCCTAGCGGGGGTAATGAGCAGTTCTTC	CSVAPSGGNEQFF
TRBV4-1	.	.	TRBJ2-7	TGCGCCAGCAGCCATGGGACTCCCTACGAGCAGTACTTC	CASSHGTPYEQYF
TRBV7-2	.	.	TRBJ2-1	TGTGCCAGCAGCCGGGGCGAGAGGGGCTCCTACAATGAGCAGTTCTTC	CASSRGERGSYNEQFF
TRBV6-1	few	.	TRBJ1-2	TGTGCCAGCAGCGACGGGACGGCTATCCGCTACACCTTC	CASSDGTAIRYTF
TRBV7-2	few	TRBD2	TRBJ2-7	TGTGCCAGCAGCCCGACTAGCGCCCCGGAGTGGACCTACGAGCAGTACTTC	CASSPTSAPEWTYEQYF
TRBV9	few	.	TRBJ2-1	TGTGCCAGCAGCCCCCTCCTACAAAGAGAGCAGTTCTTC	CASSPLLQREQFF
TRBV12-3/TRBV12-4	few	.	TRBJ1-2	TGTGCCAGCAGCCGGAGGACAGATGGCTACACCTTC	CASSRRTDGYTF
TRBV15	.	TRBD1	TRBJ2-7	TGTGCCACCAGCGGCCGACAGGGACCCTACGAGCAGTACTTC	CATSGRQGPYEQYF
TRBV29-1	.	.	TRBJ2-7	TGCAGCGTTGTAAGCGACTACAACTCCTACGAGCAGTACTTC	CSVVSDYNSYEQYF
TRBV28	.	.	TRBJ2-1	TGTGCCAGCAGTTTACGGACAGCCCCATACAATGAGCAGTTCTTC	CASSLRTAPYNEQFF
TRBV20-1	.	.	TRBJ2-7	TGCAGTGCTAGAGATCTCAATAAGGCCTACGAGCAGTACTTC	CSARDLNKAYEQYF
TRBV6-5	.	.	TRBJ1-6	TGTGCCAGCAGAACCGAACAGGGAAGGAATTCACCCCTCCACTTT	CASRTEQGRNSPLHF
TRBV7-6	.	TRBD2	TRBJ2-1	TGTGCCAGCAGCTTAGGAGGTAGCGGGAGGGCCGGGGAGGAGCAGTTCTTC	CASSLGGSGRAGEEQFF
TRBV24-1	few	.	TRBJ2-1	TGTGCCACCAGTGATTTGCCTAGCGACTACAATGAGCAGTTCTTC	CATSDLPSDYNEQFF
TRBV25-1	.	TRBD1	TRBJ1-4	TGTGCCAGCAGGAAGACAGGGGGCGGAGAAAAACTGTTTTTT	CASRKTGGGEKLFF
TRBV5-1	few	TRBD2	TRBJ2-3	TGCGCCAGCACCTGGGAGCTAGCGGGACCCACAGATACGCAGTATTTT	CASTWELAGPTDTQYF
TRBV4-2	.	.	TRBJ2-3	TGTGCCAGCAGCCATCAAAACGGGGCACGCACAGATACGCAGTATTTT	CASSHQNGARTDTQYF
TRBV15	few	TRBD1	TRBJ2-1	TGTGCCACCAGCCCCCGTCGGGACAGGGTCAATGAGCAGTTCTTC	CATSPRRDRVNEQFF